A single sample gave rise to the 8 T cell receptor beta chains below, sequenced in a study of T cell responses to AZD1222 COVID-19 vaccine. Generated by immunoSEQ multiplex PCR, the TCRdb table keeps only in-frame clones and is missing some. This table holds fewer than 90,000 clones, about 89% found once. Sequencing used peripheral blood, obtained 28 days after the second AZD1222 dose. The receptors were gathered from an adult who received the AZD1222 COVID-19 vaccine.

The chain carries TRBV7-9 and TRBJ1-3; D gene unclear. V lost 5 bases and J 3 bases, leaving 14 bases between the germline ends. Germline CDR1 is SEHNR and CDR2 is FQNEAQ (reference sequence). The CDR3 has 15 amino acids. The CDR3 nucleotides read TGTGCCAGCAGCCCCGTAGGGATTGGTGGAAACACCATATATTTT. It encodes CASSPVGIGGNTIYF.

This clone appeared once. The chain carries TRBV7-9 and TRBJ1-5; D not certain. This CDR3 spans 14 amino acids. V gave up 4 bases and J gave up 11 bases, with 18 bases separating them. Germline V gene data show CDR1 as SEHNR and CDR2 as FQNEAQ (reference sequence). The CDR3 loop reads CASSSIASPQTQHF. The CDR3 DNA sequence: TGTGCCAGCAGCTCCATCGCCTCCCCCCAGACCCAGCATTTT.

The chain recombines TRBV5-1 with TRBJ1-1; TRBD1 aligns across 7 bases. Germline CDR1 and CDR2: SGHRS and YFSETQ. V lost 0 bases, J lost 3 bases, and 2 bases stayed unmatched. The CDR3 covers 14 residues. The CDR3 sequence: CASSLEGAYTEAFF. Here the CDR3 DNA reads TGCGCCAGCAGCTTGGAGGGGGCTTACACTGAAGCTTTCTTT.

V usage is TRBV30 and J usage is TRBJ1-3; no firm D call. The CDR3 totals 16 residues. Germline assignment: CDR1 GTSNPN and CDR2 SVGIG (reference sequence). V was cut by 0 bases and J by 0 bases, with 12 bases left in between. CDR3 residues: CAWSVPSPYSGNTIYF. In DNA, the CDR3 is TGTGCCTGGAGTGTCCCGTCTCCGTACTCTGGAAACACCATATATTTT. Variable domain in full (rest from reference TRBV30 and TRBJ1-3): SQTIHQWPATLVQPVGSPLSLECTVEGTSNPNLYWYRQAAGRGLQLLFYSVGIGQISSEVPQNLSASRPQDRQFILSSKKLLLSDSGFYLCAWSVPSPYSGNTIYFGEGSWLTVV.

The genes are TRBV18 and TRBJ1-6; 7 nucleotides match TRBD1. In germline, CDR1 is KGHSH, CDR2 LQKENI. V was pared by 4 bases and J by 5 bases, with 5 bases of the junction left unmatched. CDR3 length: 15 residues. Written as DNA, the CDR3 is TGTGCCAGCTCACGAGCAGGGGGGGATAATTCACCCCTCCACTTT. This codes for CASSRAGGDNSPLHF.

The J gene is TRBJ2-3, the V gene TRBV6-1, with 9 nucleotides matching TRBD2. The V gene end was trimmed by 0 bases and the J gene end by 0 bases; junction bases not matched to a gene: 16. The CDR3 runs to 21 residues. Germline lookup yields CDR1 MNHNS and CDR2 SASEGT. Here the CDR3 reads CASSEALLGRGGLTSTDTQYF. The CDR3 DNA sequence: TGTGCCAGCAGTGAAGCGCTCCTTGGGCGGGGGGGATTGACTAGCACAGATACGCAGTATTTT.

This chain joins TRBV5-6 and TRBJ1-1, with D perhaps matching TRBD1 (6 bases). Trimming took 4 bases from V and 0 from J, leaving 25 bases between them. CDR3 size: 19 residues. The germline CDR1 and CDR2 sequences are SGHDT and YYEEEE. Written as DNA, the CDR3 is TGTGCCAGCAGCCCTTTCGGTGGGGGGGCGATGCTCCTGAACACTGAAGCTTTCTTT. Its translation is CASSPFGGGAMLLNTEAFF.

This clone was counted at least ten times. J is TRBJ1-1 and V is TRBV2, with D unclear. CDR1 and CDR2 from the germline V gene are SNHLY and FYNNEI. V lost 0 bases and J 1 base, leaving 9 bases between the germline ends. CDR3 length equals 15 residues. The CDR3 DNA is TGTGCCAGCAGTGAAGCGACATCGGGGAACACTGAAGCTTTCTTT. The encoded protein is CASSEATSGNTEAFF.